Listed here are 28 T cell receptor beta chains from one sample, sequenced in a study of shared clonotypes between healthy human individuals. This table comes from immunoSEQ multiplex PCR, and its TCRdb copy is limited to in-frame clones, with some not included. Among about 490,000 clones listed, about 85% were seen once. Material: PBMCs. These TCRs come from a woman between 40 and 50 years old in good health. Some clones in this sample may be carry-over from other donors' samples.

Turning to this clone: With a far larger clone one base away, a read error is the likely cause. This sample also contains other DNA sequences that code for the same CDR3. The V call is TRBV25-1, the J call TRBJ1-1; possibly TRBD1 for D (5 bases). This CDR3 region has 12 residues. CDR1 and CDR2 from the germline V gene are MGHDK and SYGVNS. V lost 6 bases and J 0 bases, leaving 5 bases between the germline ends. The CDR3 sequence is CASRGLNTEAFF. CDR3 nucleotide sequence: TGTGCCAGCAGGGGGCTGAACACTGAAGCTTTCTTT.

The chain combines TRBV7-7 with TRBJ2-6; no clear D gene. Germline CDR1 reads SSHAT; CDR2 reads FNYEAQ (reference sequence). The CDR3 contains 14 residues. Trimming shortened V by 5 bases and J by 2 bases, and 7 bases separated the two germline ends. CDR3 region: CASSLSAGANVLTF. CDR3 DNA sequence: TGTGCCAGCAGCCTTAGTGCTGGGGCCAACGTCCTGACTTTC.

The chain is built from TRBV28 and TRBJ2-2, with 14 bases identical to TRBD2. Trimming took 6 bases from V and 0 from J; bases not matched to a gene: 15. Germline CDR1 is MDHEN and CDR2 is SYDVKM. This CDR3 region has 21 residues. CDR3 sequence: CASSSFKLGLAGGANTGELFF. Here the CDR3 DNA reads TGTGCCAGCAGCTCCTTTAAATTAGGACTAGCGGGAGGAGCGAACACCGGGGAGCTGTTTTTT. Full variable domain (rest looked up from reference TRBV28 and TRBJ2-2): DVKVTQSSRYLVKRTGEKVFLECVQDMDHENMFWYRQDPGLGLRLIYFSYDVKMKEKGDIPEGYSVSREKKERFSLILESASTNQTSMYLCASSSFKLGLAGGANTGELFFGEGSRLTVL.

This clone was seen once. This sequence joins TRBV7-9 and TRBJ2-1; weak D call: TRBD2 (7 bases). CDR1 and CDR2 from the germline V gene are SEHNR and FQNEAQ (reference sequence). V dropped 2 bases and J dropped 7 bases, with 15 bases sitting between them. The CDR3 runs to 15 residues. The CDR3 bases are TGTGCCAGCAGCTTACGGGGGGCGGGCTTAAATGAGCAGTTCTTC. Amino acids: CASSLRGAGLNEQFF.

The chain combines TRBV18 with TRBJ2-7; D might be TRBD2 (6 bases). Germline-derived CDR1 and CDR2 are KGHSH and LQKENI. The CDR3 has 16 amino acids. V shed 4 bases and J shed 3 bases, with 19 bases lying between them. CDR3 nucleotide sequence: TGTGCCAGCTCACTTAGCTCCGGGACTCTGAACTACGAGCAGTACTTC. Protein sequence: CASSLSSGTLNYEQYF.

This clone is a singleton in its sample. This likely traces to a read error, being one base from a far larger clone. The gene calls are TRBV5-1 and TRBJ2-5; 7 bases are a match to TRBD1. The junction had 6 bases not matched to a gene; V was cut back by 0 bases and J by 1 base. The CDR3 totals 16 residues. Germline V CDR1 and CDR2: SGHRS, YFSETQ. The DNA for the CDR3 is TGCGCCAGCAGCTTGGACATGACAGGGATCCAAGAGACCCAGTACTTC. Its translation: CASSLDMTGIQETQYF. The complete variable domain, with remaining parts taken from reference TRBV5-1 and TRBJ2-5, reads KAGVTQTPRYLIKTRGQQVTLSCSPISGHRSVSWYQQTPGQGLQFLFEYFSETQRNKGNFPGRFSGRQFSNSRSEMNVSTLELGDSALYLCASSLDMTGIQETQYFGPGTRLLVL.

In the case of this clone: With a far larger clone one base away, a read error is the likely cause. Other DNA sequences within the sample encode an identical CDR3. The chain recombines TRBV4-1 with TRBJ2-7; perhaps TRBD1 as D (6 bases). CDR1 and CDR2 from the germline V gene are MGHRA and YSYEKL. This CDR3 is 15 amino acids long. The CDR3 DNA follows: TGCGCTAGCAGCCAACAGGGAGCTCGCTCCTACGAGCAGTACTTC. Residues: CASSQQGARSYEQYF.

The V call is TRBV14, the J call TRBJ2-7, with 14 bases fitting TRBD2. Germline CDR1 and CDR2: SGHDN and FVKESK. The CDR3 extends over 16 amino acids. Trimming removed 4 bases from V and 3 bases from J; junction bases left unmatched: 5. CDR3 sequence: CASSRGLAGVYYEQYF. CDR3 sequence (DNA): TGTGCCAGCAGCCGGGGACTAGCGGGGGTCTACTACGAGCAGTACTTC.

Of note for this clone: A far bigger clonotype differs at one base, so this is likely a read error. The chain combines TRBV5-1 with TRBJ1-1, with D possibly matching TRBD1 (5 bases). Between the trimmed V and J ends, which lost 2 bases and 1 base, there was a span of 12 bases. Germline CDR1 reads SGHRS; CDR2 reads YFSETQ. CDR3 length: 15 amino acids. CDR3 nucleotides: TGCGCCAGCAGCTTTTGGGTGACAGAGAACACTGAAGCTTTCTTT. As protein: CASSFWVTENTEAFF.

V and J are TRBV19 and TRBJ2-7, with D tentatively TRBD1 (6 bases). V was cut by 3 bases and J by 0 bases, with 9 bases left in between. Germline CDR1 is LNHDA and CDR2 is SQIVND (reference sequence). The CDR3 is made up of 14 amino acids. CDR3 bases: TGTGCCAGTAGTATCGGACAGAGCTCCTACGAGCAGTACTTC. Translation: CASSIGQSSYEQYF.

CDR3 nucleotides: TGTGCCAGTAGTATAGGCCCTAGGAGCGGAAACAATGAGCAGTTCTTC. Translated: CASSIGPRSGNNEQFF. The chain couples TRBV19 to TRBJ2-1; D perhaps matches TRBD2 (5 bases). Between the trimmed V and J ends, which lost 1 base and 5 bases, there was a span of 15 bases. Germline CDR1 is LNHDA and CDR2 is SQIVND (reference sequence). CDR3 length equals 16 residues.

The chain employs TRBV2 and TRBJ1-4; unclear D gene. CDR1 SNHLY and CDR2 FYNNEI come from the germline V gene. V was pared by 5 bases and J by 0 bases, with 13 bases between. The CDR3 loop spans 16 amino acids. In DNA, the CDR3 is TGTGCCAGCAGTCAATACCGTACTGCAACTAATGAAAAACTGTTTTTT. Translation gives CASSQYRTATNEKLFF.

The CDR3: CASSLGLAGGPSTETQYF. The CDR3 region has the DNA TGTGCCAGCAGCTTAGGACTAGCGGGAGGGCCATCCACAGAGACCCAGTACTTC. The chain couples TRBV5-6 to TRBJ2-5, with 15 positions matching TRBD2. The CDR3 runs 18 residues. Germline CDR1 is SGHDT and CDR2 is YYEEEE. Trimming at V came to 2 bases and at J to 4 bases, leaving 9 bases not matched to a gene.

The genes are TRBV28 and TRBJ1-5; D unclear. The V gene's germline CDR1 is MDHEN and CDR2 SYDVKM. Trimming took off 2 bases at V and 3 bases at J, with 8 bases between the two ends. This CDR3 has 14 amino acids. The DNA for the CDR3 is TGTGCCAGCAGTTTACGGCCGCCCAATCAGCCCCAGCATTTT. It specifies CASSLRPPNQPQHF.

This chain joins TRBV25-1 and TRBJ2-5; 7 bases are a match to TRBD2. The germline V gene encodes CDR1 MGHDK and CDR2 SYGVNS. V trimming: 2 bases; J trimming: 2 bases; junction bases outside the gene matches: 5. This CDR3 is built from 15 residues. The CDR3 loop reads CASSEGGVTQETQYF. DNA of the CDR3: TGTGCCAGCAGTGAAGGGGGGGTGACTCAAGAGACCCAGTACTTC.

The rearrangement joins TRBV6-5 to TRBJ1-4; tentatively, D is TRBD1 (6 bases). This CDR3 spans 15 amino acids. CDR1 is MNHEY, CDR2 SVGAGI, per germline. V shed 2 bases and J shed 5 bases, with 12 bases lying between them. For the CDR3, the DNA is TGTGCCAGCAGTTACGCGGACAGCCTCAATGAAAAACTGTTTTTT. Its translation is CASSYADSLNEKLFF.

The chain is built from TRBV7-9 and TRBJ1-5; TRBD1 matches at 8 bases. CDR1 is SEHNR, CDR2 FQNEAQ, per germline (reference sequence). V lost 5 bases and J lost 6; bases outside the gene matches: 6. CDR3 size: 14 residues. In DNA form, the CDR3 reads TGTGCCAGCAGCCCAGCAGGGGGCGGTCAGCCCCAGCATTTT. Its translation is CASSPAGGGQPQHF.

V gene TRBV4-2 combines with J gene TRBJ2-2; TRBD2 matches at 13 bases. After removal of 4 bases from V and 6 bases from J, the junction contained 11 bases not matched to a gene. CDR3 length equals 18 residues. The V gene's germline CDR1 is LGHNA and CDR2 YNFKEQ. CDR3 amino acids: CASSRPGLAGRGSGELFF. Written as DNA, the CDR3 is TGTGCCAGCAGCCGCCCGGGACTAGCGGGAAGGGGGTCCGGGGAGCTGTTTTTT.

The table lists this clone with many counts. The J gene is TRBJ1-6, the V gene TRBV18; a weak D match, TRBD1 (6 bases). The germline CDR1 and CDR2 sequences are KGHSH and LQKENI. This CDR3 is 15 amino acids long. Deletions cut 6 bases from V and 9 bases from J, with 18 bases between. The CDR3 DNA is TGTGCCAGCTCTACCAGAGGGGGGCACAGTTCACCCCTCCACTTT. It yields the protein CASSTRGGHSSPLHF.

The chain recombines TRBV4-1 with TRBJ1-5, with 7 positions matching TRBD1. The germline CDR1 and CDR2 sequences are MGHRA and YSYEKL. V gave up 1 base and J gave up 5 bases; unmatched junction bases: 8. This CDR3 contains 16 residues. The CDR3 sequence is CASSQGKGALYQPQHF. For the CDR3, the DNA is TGCGCCAGCAGCCAAGGGAAGGGGGCTTTGTATCAGCCCCAGCATTTT.

The genes are TRBV11-3 and TRBJ2-1; 8 bases line up with TRBD1. V lost 5 bases, J lost 10 bases, and 4 bases stayed unmatched. The length of the CDR3 is 12 residues. Germline V CDR1 and CDR2: SGHNT, YENEEA. The CDR3 bases are TGTGCCAGCAGCCCGACAGGGGCCGAGCAGTTCTTC. It specifies CASSPTGAEQFF.

This clone showed up many times. The J gene is TRBJ1-2, the V gene TRBV6-1; D is uncertain. Germline CDR1 MNHNS, CDR2 SASEGT. The ends were cut back, 2 bases at V and 3 bases at J, with 16 bases in the middle. The CDR3 is 16 residues long. The CDR3 protein is CASSELERTGDYGYTF. In DNA, the CDR3 is TGTGCCAGCAGTGAACTCGAGCGGACTGGGGACTATGGCTACACCTTC.

The rearrangement uses TRBV30 and TRBJ1-5; D may be TRBD1 (5 bases). The length of the CDR3 is 14 residues. The ends were cut back, 1 base at V and 6 bases at J, with 13 bases in the middle. Germline V gives CDR1 GTSNPN, CDR2 SVGIG (reference sequence). CDR3 sequence: CAWSAGLQGQPQHF. The DNA of the CDR3 is TGTGCCTGGAGTGCCGGCCTTCAGGGTCAGCCCCAGCATTTT.

The chain combines TRBV28 with TRBJ2-1, with a possible D match to TRBD2 (8 bases). V was clipped by 2 bases and J by 3 bases, with 23 bases between them. The CDR3 sequence is 19 residues long. Per germline, CDR1 MDHEN and CDR2 SYDVKM. CDR3: CASSLPRTGLATNYNEQFF. The DNA for the CDR3 is TGTGCCAGCAGTTTACCCCGGACAGGACTAGCTACCAACTACAATGAGCAGTTCTTC.

To note about this clone: A far larger clone lies a single base away; this is likely a read error. The chain couples TRBV2 to TRBJ2-7; D not certain. The CDR3 length is 14 residues. V shed 3 bases and J shed 0 bases, with 9 bases lying between them. The V gene's germline CDR1 is SNHLY and CDR2 FYNNEI. CDR3 sequence reads: CASSECSYSYEQYF. The CDR3, as DNA: TGTGCCAGCAGTGAGTGCAGCTACTCCTACGAGCAGTACTTC. Combining the CDR3 with reference TRBV2 and TRBJ2-7 gives the whole variable domain EPEVTQTPSHQVTQMGQEVILRCVPISNHLYFYWYRQILGQKVEFLVSFYNNEISEKSEIFDDQFSVERPDGSNFTLKIRSTKLEDSAMYFCASSECSYSYEQYFGPGTRLTVT.

The chain carries TRBV7-8 and TRBJ2-3; D unresolved. The CDR3 is 14 amino acids. V dropped 1 base and J dropped 4 bases, with 9 bases sitting between them. CDR1 is SGHVS, CDR2 FQNEAQ, per germline. The DNA of the CDR3 is TGTGCCAGCAGCTTAGGTACTATTCCAGATACGCAGTATTTT. It codes for CASSLGTIPDTQYF.

DNA for the CDR3: TGTGCCACCAAGGACAGCACAGATACGCAGTATTTT. Amino acid sequence: CATKDSTDTQYF. The chain combines TRBV10-3 with TRBJ2-3; no definite D call. CDR3 length: 12 amino acids. Trimming removed 10 bases from V and 0 bases from J, with 8 bases in between. From germline, CDR1 is ENHRY and CDR2 SYGVKD.

The table lists this clone with a count of one. The chain employs TRBV7-9 and TRBJ2-5; possible D gene TRBD1, 6 bases. There are 17 residues in the CDR3. V was pared by 1 base and J by 5 bases, with 20 bases between. CDR1 SEHNR and CDR2 FQNEAQ come from the germline V gene (reference sequence). The CDR3 sequence is CASSLVSSTGRGETQYF. CDR3 coding DNA: TGTGCCAGCAGCTTAGTGTCTTCGACAGGCCGTGGGGAGACCCAGTACTTC. Drawing the rest from reference TRBV7-9 and TRBJ2-5, the complete variable domain is DTGVSQNPRHKITKRGQNVTFRCDPISEHNRLYWYRQTLGQGPEFLTYFQNEAQLEKSRLLSDRFSAERPKGSFSTLEIQRTEQGDSAMYLCASSLVSSTGRGETQYFGPGTRLLVL.